What follows are 20 T cell receptor beta chains derived from one specimen sequenced in a study of T-cell reconstitution after alpha-beta-depleted transplantation in children. Researchers prepared the TCRbeta library using unique molecular identifiers, the study reports. TCRdb independently ran MiXCR on the PCR reads; one entry per CDR3 protein. The sample comprises fewer than 550,000 distinct CDR3 sequences, about a tenth of which are singletons, and 4.5% to 7% rests with the top ten. The specimen was PBMCs from the stem cell graft donor, collected from the stem cell graft. These receptors were collected from a human donor who donated a stem cell graft to a child with acute myeloid leukemia.

The J gene is TRBJ1-1, the V gene TRBV5-5, with a weak D call TRBD1 (5 bases). Trimming removed 3 bases at V and 0 bases at J, with 15 bases between. The CDR3 is 16 amino acids. The germline V gene has CDR1 SGHKS and CDR2 YYEKEE (reference sequence). CDR3 sequence: CASSSLLRVLNTEAFF. The CDR3 DNA is TGTGCCAGCAGCTCATTACTCAGGGTTCTGAACACTGAAGCTTTCTTT. Looking up the rest from reference TRBV5-5 and TRBJ1-1 gives the full variable domain: DAGVTQSPTHLIKTRGQQVTLRCSPISGHKSVSWYQQVLGQGPQFIFQYYEKEERGRGNFPDRFSARQFPNYSSELNVNALLLGDSALYLCASSSLLRVLNTEAFFGQGTRLTVV.

The rearrangement links TRBV15 to TRBJ2-1; D remains unclear. The CDR3 is 14 amino acids. With 0 bases removed from V and 0 bases from J, the gap between germline ends came to 3 bases. The germline gives CDR1 LNHNV, CDR2 YYDKDF (reference sequence). CDR3 in amino acids: CATSRDISYNEQFF. CDR3 nucleotides: TGTGCCACCAGCAGAGATATCTCCTACAATGAGCAGTTCTTC.

In its sample, this clonotype was seen many times. The chain employs TRBV11-1 and TRBJ2-1, with 15 bases that match TRBD2. The CDR3 is made up of 18 amino acids. The trim removed 5 bases at V and 4 bases at J, leaving 9 bases unmatched. In germline, CDR1 is SGHAT, CDR2 FQDESV (reference sequence). CDR3 in amino acids: CASSQAGLAGGSYNEQFF. CDR3 DNA: TGTGCCAGCAGCCAAGCGGGACTAGCGGGAGGATCTTACAATGAGCAGTTCTTC.

A few counts support this clonotype. The rearrangement links TRBV20-1 to TRBJ2-1; 10 positions match TRBD2. V shed 0 bases, J shed 0 bases, and the junction held 23 bases outside the gene matches. CDR1 DFQATT and CDR2 SNEGSKA come from the germline V gene (reference sequence). The CDR3 sequence is 23 residues long. The CDR3 DNA follows: TGCAGTGCTAGAGATAGGGGGTCTAGCGGGAGAACCCCGGGAGGACGCTCCTACAATGAGCAGTTCTTC. This sequence encodes CSARDRGSSGRTPGGRSYNEQFF.

The V gene is TRBV5-5, the J gene TRBJ2-1, with TRBD1 as a possible D gene (5 bases). This CDR3 is built from 13 residues. Germline V gives CDR1 SGHKS, CDR2 YYEKEE (reference sequence). Trimming removed 2 bases from V and 5 bases from J, with 8 bases in between. CDR3 amino acids: CASSFSGHNEQFF. CDR3 nucleotide sequence: TGTGCCAGCAGCTTCTCAGGGCACAATGAGCAGTTCTTC.

V and J are TRBV5-1 and TRBJ1-5; D is undetermined. CDR1 is SGHRS and CDR2 is YFSETQ in the germline V gene. Trimming removed 4 bases at V and 2 bases at J, with 10 bases between. The CDR3 is 14 residues long. CDR3 sequence: CASSLGIGNQPQHF. For the CDR3, the DNA is TGCGCCAGCAGCCTAGGGATCGGCAATCAGCCCCAGCATTTT.

This clonotype has only a few counts. V is TRBV15 and J is TRBJ1-1; possible D gene TRBD1, 5 bases. V gave up 4 bases and J gave up 0 bases, with 15 bases separating them. The V gene's germline CDR1 is LNHNV and CDR2 YYDKDF (reference sequence). This CDR3 spans 16 amino acids. DNA of the CDR3: TGTGCCACCAGCATACGCCGGACACCCATGAACACTGAAGCTTTCTTT. It encodes CATSIRRTPMNTEAFF.

V usage is TRBV19 and J usage is TRBJ2-1, with 8 bases matching TRBD1. Trimming removed 3 bases from V and 9 bases from J; junction bases left unmatched: 4. CDR1 is LNHDA and CDR2 is SQIVND in the germline V gene (reference sequence). The CDR3 has 13 residues. CDR3 nucleotide sequence: TGTGCCAGTAGTATGACAGGGGATGGTGAGCAGTTCTTC. It codes for CASSMTGDGEQFF.

This clonotype has a count of ten or more. The V and J genes are TRBV6-1 and TRBJ2-3; 14 nucleotides match TRBD2. Germline CDR1 MNHNS, CDR2 SASEGT. The CDR3 loop spans 17 amino acids. Trimming took 5 bases from V and 4 from J; bases not matched to a gene: 8. The CDR3 is CASSRAGLAGVADTQYF. In DNA, the CDR3 is TGTGCCAGCAGTCGAGCGGGACTAGCGGGAGTCGCAGATACGCAGTATTTT.

The chain uses TRBV29-1 and TRBJ1-1, with 10 bases fitting TRBD1. The CDR3 loop spans 12 amino acids. The V gene's germline CDR1 is SQVTM and CDR2 ANQGSEA. Trimming took 6 bases from V and 4 from J; bases not matched to a gene: 2. DNA for the CDR3: TGCAGCGTGGGACAGGGGATCACTGAAGCTTTCTTT. This sequence encodes CSVGQGITEAFF. The full variable domain, in which reference TRBV29-1 and TRBJ1-1 provide the parts outside the CDR3, is SAVISQKPSRDICQRGTSLTIQCQVDSQVTMMFWYRQQPGQSLTLIATANQGSEATYESGFVIDKFPISRPNLTFSTLTVSNMSPEDSSIYLCSVGQGITEAFFGQGTRLTVV.

This clonotype has more than one count but fewer than ten. The CDR3 DNA is TGCAGTGCTATCAGGACGGGGAGGAGCTCCTACAATGAGCAGTTCTTC. Protein product: CSAIRTGRSSYNEQFF. V gene TRBV20-1 combines with J gene TRBJ2-1, with D maybe TRBD2 (6 bases). Trimming left V 4 bases short and J 0 bases short, with 16 bases between. Germline V gene data show CDR1 as DFQATT and CDR2 as SNEGSKA (reference sequence). The CDR3 runs 16 residues.

This clonotype was found a few times. The chain is built from TRBV12-3 or TRBV12-4 and TRBJ1-4; D is ambiguous. This CDR3 comprises 13 residues. The V gene lost 2 bases and the J gene lost 7 bases, with 8 bases spanning the gap. The CDR3 nucleotides read TGTGCCAGCAGTTTAATTGAAGGTGAAAAACTGTTTTTT. Amino acid sequence: CASSLIEGEKLFF.

This clonotype has more than one count but fewer than ten. CDR3 nucleotide sequence: TGCAGTGCAGCCGGGACAGGGGGCTATCAGCCCCAGCATTTT. Amino acids: CSAAGTGGYQPQHF. The chain recombines TRBV20-1 with TRBJ1-5; 12 nucleotides match TRBD1. Germline V gives CDR1 DFQATT, CDR2 SNEGSKA (reference sequence). V lost 6 bases, J lost 5 bases, and 5 bases stayed unmatched. The CDR3 consists of 14 residues.

This chain joins TRBV10-3 and TRBJ1-5; D gene uncertain. V was shortened by 2 bases and J by 6 bases, with 11 bases between the two germline ends. The CDR3 loop spans 14 amino acids. CDR1 and CDR2 from the germline V gene are ENHRY and SYGVKD. CDR3 residues: CAISEDVGIQPQHF. In nucleotides, the CDR3 is TGTGCCATCAGTGAGGACGTGGGGATTCAGCCCCAGCATTTT.

This clonotype was seen at least ten times. The rearrangement links TRBV10-3 to TRBJ2-7, with D unresolved. V dropped 3 bases and J dropped 12 bases, with 12 bases sitting between them. The CDR3 length is 11 residues. Germline V gives CDR1 ENHRY, CDR2 SYGVKD. CDR3 in amino acids: CAISDMDQWYV. The CDR3 DNA follows: TGTGCCATCAGTGATATGGACCAATGGTACGTC.

The genes are TRBV4-2 and TRBJ2-2; tentatively, D is TRBD1 (6 bases). The CDR3 has 14 residues. The V and J ends lost 0 bases and 6 bases respectively, with 8 bases between them. Germline V CDR1 and CDR2: LGHNA, YNFKEQ. The CDR3 DNA reads as TGTGCCAGCAGCCAAGAACAGGGATCCGGGGAGCTGTTTTTT. Translated: CASSQEQGSGELFF.

This clonotype appeared many times. This chain uses TRBV7-9 with TRBJ2-3, with 9 nucleotides matching TRBD2. V dropped 6 bases and J dropped 5; count of bases not matched to a gene: 9. The CDR3 runs 15 residues. CDR1 and CDR2 (germline): SEHNR, FQNEAQ (reference sequence). Written as DNA, the CDR3 is TGTGCCAGCAGTCGTCGGACTAGCGAGGGAGATACGCAGTATTTT. It is translated as CASSRRTSEGDTQYF.

This clonotype was found a few times. The chain couples TRBV29-1 to TRBJ1-2; TRBD1 is a possible D gene (6 bases). Per germline, CDR1 SQVTM and CDR2 ANQGSEA. V was clipped by 1 base and J by 8 bases, with 14 bases between them. The CDR3 covers 13 residues. In nucleotides, the CDR3 is TGCAGCGTTGAAGGATGGGGGGCGCGGGGCTACACCTTC. Protein: CSVEGWGARGYTF.

There are many counts of this clonotype. CDR3 DNA: TGTGCCAGCAGCTCGGGACAGGGACTAGCGGGGGTGTCCTACAATGAGCAGTTCTTC. As protein: CASSSGQGLAGVSYNEQFF. The chain uses TRBV11-2 and TRBJ2-1, with TRBD2 matching 14 bases. Trimming cost V 4 bases and J 1 base; bases outside gene matches: 9. The CDR3 loop spans 19 amino acids. CDR1 and CDR2 from the germline V gene are SGHAT and FQNNGV.

This clonotype was counted a few times. CDR3 region: CATSRDTGSYGYTF. The CDR3 DNA reads as TGTGCCACCAGCAGAGATACAGGGTCCTATGGCTACACCTTC. V gene TRBV15 combines with J gene TRBJ1-2; D is possibly TRBD1 (6 bases). Germline V lookup: CDR1 LNHNV, CDR2 YYDKDF (reference sequence). V was trimmed by 0 bases and J by 4 bases, leaving 9 bases between them. This CDR3 is 14 amino acids long.